This TCR beta chain was observed in a study of early stage breast cancer tumors. On the study more broadly: Of around 15 invasive breast tumors, more than ten were hormone receptor-positive, HER2-negative. Notes on the study in general: Enriched TCRB sequences shared across patients were mostly commonly generated sequences. Compared with adjacent normal breast, tumors showed about 2.5-fold denser, more clonal T cells.

Germline-derived CDR1 and CDR2 are SGHTA and FQGNSA. The V gene lost 1 base and the J gene lost 7 bases, with 16 bases spanning the gap. CDR3 length equals 15 residues. With regard to this clone: Its antigen is undetermined.

Sequenced by immunoSEQ multiplex PCR; TCRdb stores in-frame clones only, minus some. This sample carries 35,000 to 45,000 clones, over 70% of them seen once, and the ten largest clones take over 6%. The chain couples TRBV7-2 to TRBJ1-2; D might be TRBD1 (6 bases). Sequencing was carried out using blood. This TCR came from a person aged 55 to 75 with breast cancer. The CDR3 protein is CASSLDRTGAAGYTF. The CDR3 DNA is TGTGCCAGCAGCTTAGATCGTACGGGGGCGGCTGGCTACACCTTC.